This T cell receptor (beta chain) was sequenced in a study of T-cell reconstitution after alpha-beta-depleted transplantation in children listed by TCRdb under 2016. About the investigation overall: T-cell immune reconstitution after TCRalphabeta/CD19-depleted allogeneic hematopoietic cell transplantation in children was quantitatively tracked in the study by means of TCR repertoire profiling.

The CDR3 covers 12 residues, taking in both the cysteine and the phenylalanine. Just CDR3 DNA is preserved here, 36 bases in frame from base 1. From the germline V gene, CDR1 is MGHDK and CDR2 is SYGVNS. Trimming removed 8 bases from V and 3 bases from J; the gene matches leave 2 bases unexplained. The library was built by means of PCR. The sequencing machine was an Illumina HiSeq 2500. TCR libraries were prepared with molecular barcoding, using unique molecular identifiers to normalize TCRbeta repertoire quantification. Starting from the raw public reads, TCRdb applied fastp trimming at Q25, assembled clones with MiXCR and retained in-frame beta chains. Every CDR3 protein is listed once, alongside the most common genes and DNA of its rows. This sample has about 370,000 distinct CDR3 sequences in its table, and about a fifth of those were observed once. The ten largest clones add up to around 4% of the sample.

In this sample, this clonotype turned up a few times. It has no known antigen specificity. Within one base of it there is no much larger clone, and no base qualities were kept. This clonotype was sampled from a human donor who donated a stem cell graft to a child with acute myeloid leukemia. The rearrangement combines TRBV25-1 with TRBJ1-2, and 8 junctional nucleotides match TRBD1. The specimen was PBMCs from the stem cell graft donor, collected from the stem cell graft. The CDR3 region: CASEQGDYGYTF. Read as DNA, the sequence is TGTGCCAGCGAACAGGGGGACTATGGCTACACCTTC.